The 32 T cell receptor beta chains presented below share a single source sample, sequenced in a study of cytomegalovirus exposure and HLA in healthy donors. 60 Vbeta and 13 Jbeta primers were used in PCR. The table came from immunoSEQ multiplex PCR; TCRdb's copy has only in-frame clones and leaves some out. The sample yields around 64,000 clones, just over 85% seen once. Specimen: PBMCs. These receptors all come from a woman younger than 45 in good health and CMV-seronegative.

The genes are TRBV5-1 and TRBJ2-7, with 9 bases that match TRBD1. Germline trimming cut 4 bases from V and 0 bases from J; bases unmatched to any gene: 5. Germline V gene lookup returns CDR1 SGHRS and CDR2 YFSETQ. The CDR3 is 15 amino acids. The CDR3 protein is CASSGGQGSSYEQYF. CDR3 bases: TGCGCCAGCAGCGGAGGACAGGGGTCCTCCTACGAGCAGTACTTC.

The table lists this clone with a count of one. V and J are TRBV28 and TRBJ2-3; possible D gene TRBD2, 5 bases. The length of the CDR3 is 14 residues. Trimming removed 11 bases from V and 0 bases from J, with 15 bases in between. The germline CDR1 and CDR2 sequences are MDHEN and SYDVKM. CDR3 in amino acids: CAGSGLRSTDTQYF. CDR3 coding DNA: TGTGCCGGCTCGGGGTTGCGGAGCACAGATACGCAGTATTTT.

J is TRBJ1-5 and V is TRBV2; weak D call: TRBD1 (6 bases). Germline V lookup: CDR1 SNHLY, CDR2 FYNNEI. Trimming shortened V by 3 bases and J by 5 bases, and 11 bases separated the two germline ends. CDR3 length equals 14 residues. CDR3 DNA: TGTGCCAGCAGTGAGTCCAGGGGTTATCAGCCCCAGCATTTT. Its translation is CASSESRGYQPQHF.

The chain carries TRBV18 and TRBJ2-1; TRBD2 matches 7 bases. V lost 6 bases to trimming and J lost 0 bases; unmatched junction nucleotides: 8. CDR1 and CDR2 (germline): KGHSH, LQKENI. This CDR3 is built from 16 residues. The CDR3 DNA is TGTGCCAGCTCCCTACCTAGCGGAAGCTCCTACAATGAGCAGTTCTTC. Its translation: CASSLPSGSSYNEQFF.

The V gene is TRBV6-6, the J gene TRBJ2-7; D is uncertain. There are 12 residues in the CDR3. Germline V gives CDR1 MNHNY, CDR2 SVGAGI (reference sequence). With 4 bases removed from V and 0 bases from J, the gap between germline ends came to 4 bases. Here the CDR3 reads CASSSNSYEQYF. The CDR3 DNA is TGTGCCAGCAGTTCTAACTCCTACGAGCAGTACTTC.

The chain is built from TRBV29-1 and TRBJ2-7; D is possibly TRBD1 (5 bases). This CDR3 spans 12 amino acids. Trimming left V 4 bases short and J 9 bases short, with 16 bases between. Germline CDR1 SQVTM, CDR2 ANQGSEA. In DNA, the CDR3 is TGCAGCGTTGTTGGGGCTCTGGGATGGCAGTACTTC. Protein sequence: CSVVGALGWQYF.

The count of this clone is one. This chain connects TRBV6-1 to TRBJ2-3; tentative D call: TRBD2 (6 bases). Germline V gene sequence: CDR1 MNHNS, CDR2 SASEGT. CDR3 length equals 15 residues. Trimming removed 1 base at V and 2 bases at J, with 10 bases between. The CDR3 nucleotides are TGTGCCAGCAGTGAAGGACTAGTAGTCACAGATACGCAGTATTTT. Its protein product is CASSEGLVVTDTQYF.

The chain links TRBV19 to TRBJ2-7; TRBD1 matches at 11 bases. This CDR3 comprises 15 residues. Germline V lookup: CDR1 LNHDA, CDR2 SQIVND (reference sequence). Trimming at V came to 6 bases and at J to 1 base, leaving 5 bases not matched to a gene. CDR3 nucleotide sequence: TGTGCCAGTAGCCCCCGGGACAGGGGGTCCTACGAGCAGTACTTC. It codes for CASSPRDRGSYEQYF.

This clone was seen only once. The V and J genes are TRBV30 and TRBJ1-4; no reliable D call. CDR3 size: 13 residues. Germline V lookup: CDR1 GTSNPN, CDR2 SVGIG (reference sequence). V was cut by 2 bases and J by 8 bases, with 12 bases left in between. The CDR3 DNA sequence: TGTGCCTGGAGTAGTAAGCTAGCCGAAAAACTGTTTTTT. It codes for CAWSSKLAEKLFF. The full variable domain, completed using reference TRBV30 and TRBJ1-4, is SQTIHQWPATLVQPVGSPLSLECTVEGTSNPNLYWYRQAAGRGLQLLFYSVGIGQISSEVPQNLSASRPQDRQFILSSKKLLLSDSGFYLCAWSSKLAEKLFFGSGTQLSVL.

This clone was counted only a few times. This chain connects TRBV2 to TRBJ1-1, with a possible D match to TRBD1 (5 bases). Per the germline V gene, CDR1 is SNHLY and CDR2 is FYNNEI. The length of the CDR3 is 15 residues. Trimming removed 4 bases at V and 0 bases at J, with 12 bases between. In DNA form, the CDR3 reads TGTGCCAGCAGTGGACAGAGACAAATGAACACTGAAGCTTTCTTT. Its protein is CASSGQRQMNTEAFF.

This sequence joins TRBV11-2 and TRBJ2-2; TRBD1 might be the D (6 bases). This CDR3 spans 16 amino acids. CDR1 and CDR2 from the germline V gene are SGHAT and FQNNGV. V was shortened by 1 base and J by 5 bases, with 14 bases between the two germline ends. The DNA of the CDR3 is TGTGCCAGCAGCTTAGGTTCAGGGGCGATGACCGGGGAGCTGTTTTTT. Translating it yields CASSLGSGAMTGELFF.

V usage is TRBV4-3 and J usage is TRBJ2-7; 14 bases align to TRBD2. Germline CDR1 LGHNA, CDR2 YSLEER. The ends lost 3 bases at V and 3 bases at J; junction bases unmatched: 4. CDR3 length equals 16 residues. The CDR3 sequence: CASSQPGLAGVYEQYF. The CDR3 DNA reads as TGCGCCAGCAGCCAGCCGGGACTAGCGGGAGTCTACGAGCAGTACTTC.

This clone appeared a single time. J is TRBJ2-1 and V is TRBV7-9; 11 bases fit TRBD2. The CDR3 has 17 residues. Looked up from germline, CDR1 is SEHNR and CDR2 is FQNEAQ (reference sequence). Germline trimming cut 5 bases from V and 0 bases from J; bases unmatched to any gene: 6. The CDR3 DNA follows: TGTGCCAGCAGCCACGGGACTAGCGGTAACTCCTACAATGAGCAGTTCTTC. Protein sequence: CASSHGTSGNSYNEQFF.

This clone appeared a single time. The chain recombines TRBV5-8 with TRBJ1-2, with 8 bases matching TRBD1. The CDR3 loop spans 14 amino acids. Looked up from germline, CDR1 is SGHTS and CDR2 is YDEGEE. With V trimmed by 6 bases and J by 4 bases, 8 bases remained unmatched. The CDR3 reads CASTVGQGFYGYTF. CDR3 bases: TGTGCCAGCACCGTAGGACAGGGCTTCTATGGCTACACCTTC.

V is TRBV27 and J is TRBJ2-5; 7 bases are a match to TRBD1. Unmatched junction bases numbered 17, after V lost 5 bases and J lost 5 bases. The length of the CDR3 is 17 residues. Germline V CDR1 and CDR2: MNHEY, SMNVEV (reference sequence). CDR3 nucleotide sequence: TGTGCCAGCAGTCTTACCCCCGTTGCGACAGGGTCGGAGACCCAGTACTTC. As protein: CASSLTPVATGSETQYF.

For this clone: Different DNA sequences within this sample yield the same CDR3. CDR3 coding DNA: TGTGCCAGTAGTATCGGGACAGGGCCCTACGAGCAGTACTTC. Translating it yields CASSIGTGPYEQYF. The chain combines TRBV19 with TRBJ2-7, with 9 bases identical to TRBD1. The V and J ends lost 3 bases and 2 bases, in that order; junction bases with no gene match: 2. CDR1 is LNHDA and CDR2 is SQIVND in the germline V gene (reference sequence). The CDR3 length is 14 residues.

This CDR3 is CASSSRANHEKLFF. The CDR3 DNA is TGTGCCAGCAGTTCCAGGGCTAACCATGAAAAACTGTTTTTT. The gene calls are TRBV27 and TRBJ1-4; possible D gene TRBD1, 5 bases. The V gene's germline CDR1 is MNHEY and CDR2 SMNVEV (reference sequence). The CDR3 totals 14 residues. V was shortened by 4 bases and J by 6 bases, with 12 bases between the two germline ends.

This clone was seen more than once but under ten times. This sequence joins TRBV4-3 and TRBJ2-7, with D possibly matching TRBD1 (5 bases). The CDR3 has 15 residues. Germline V gene sequence: CDR1 LGHNA, CDR2 YSLEER. V lost 4 bases and J 0 bases, leaving 13 bases between the germline ends. CDR3: CASSPQDDSSYEQYF. CDR3 DNA sequence: TGCGCCAGCAGCCCACAGGACGATAGCTCCTACGAGCAGTACTTC.

The J gene is TRBJ2-7, the V gene TRBV2; 10 bases are a match to TRBD2. CDR1 is SNHLY, CDR2 FYNNEI, per germline. The V gene end was trimmed by 2 bases and the J gene end by 3 bases; junction bases not matched to a gene: 4. The CDR3 runs to 15 residues. The CDR3 sequence: CASSEISSGSYEQYF. CDR3 in DNA: TGTGCCAGCAGTGAAATTTCTAGCGGGAGCTACGAGCAGTACTTC.

The chain is built from TRBV6-4 and TRBJ2-1, with D uncertain. This CDR3 has 13 residues. Germline V gives CDR1 MRHNA, CDR2 SNTAGT. The ends were cut back, 2 bases at V and 6 bases at J, with 8 bases in the middle. CDR3: CASSDGEINEQFF. The CDR3 nucleotides are TGTGCCAGCAGTGACGGTGAGATCAATGAGCAGTTCTTC.

This clone was seen just once. V and J are TRBV15 and TRBJ2-2, with D possibly being TRBD2 (7 bases). V was clipped by 3 bases and J by 4 bases, with 18 bases between them. This CDR3 is built from 17 residues. Germline V gene data show CDR1 as LNHNV and CDR2 as YYDKDF (reference sequence). The CDR3 nucleotides read TGTGCCACCAGCAGGAGGTGGGGGGAGGGGGGCACCGGGGAGCTGTTTTTT. Translated: CATSRRWGEGGTGELFF.

The genes are TRBV14 and TRBJ1-6, with 9 bases matching TRBD1. With 4 bases clipped from V and 9 bases from J, the junction kept 4 bases outside the gene matches. The CDR3 has 14 amino acids. Looked up from germline, CDR1 is SGHDN and CDR2 is FVKESK. The CDR3 reads CASSLGQGGSPLHF. The CDR3 DNA reads TGTGCCAGCAGCCTGGGACAGGGAGGTTCACCCCTCCACTTT.

The V and J genes are TRBV11-2 and TRBJ2-7; 7 positions match TRBD1. The V gene end was trimmed by 5 bases and the J gene end by 0 bases; junction bases not matched to a gene: 4. The CDR3 spans 14 residues. CDR1 and CDR2 (germline): SGHAT, FQNNGV. DNA for the CDR3: TGTGCCAGCAGCCGCCGGGACAGCTCCTACGAGCAGTACTTC. This sequence encodes CASSRRDSSYEQYF.

The chain combines TRBV7-3 with TRBJ2-2; 14 positions agree with TRBD2. Germline CDR1 SGHTA, CDR2 FQGTGA. This CDR3 spans 19 amino acids. The junction had 11 bases not matched to a gene; V was cut back by 1 base and J by 7 bases. The CDR3 spells CASSLRYRTSGRNGGELFF. The CDR3 nucleotides read TGTGCCAGCAGCTTAAGGTATAGGACTAGCGGGAGGAATGGCGGGGAGCTGTTTTTT.

This chain connects TRBV7-2 to TRBJ2-2, with 11 bases matching TRBD2. The germline gives CDR1 SGHTA, CDR2 FQGNSA. The CDR3 has 18 amino acids. V dropped 4 bases and J dropped 5; count of bases not matched to a gene: 12. CDR3 residues: CASSSLEALAGGTGELFF. As DNA, the CDR3 is TGTGCCAGCAGCTCCCTGGAGGCGCTAGCGGGAGGAACCGGGGAGCTGTTTTTT.

This chain uses TRBV7-3 with TRBJ2-7, with D maybe TRBD1 (7 bases). V lost 5 bases to trimming and J lost 1 base, with 15 bases between them. This CDR3 has 15 residues. Germline CDR1 reads SGHTA; CDR2 reads FQGTGA. CDR3 amino acids: CASSPGGTASYEQYF. The DNA for the CDR3 is TGTGCCAGCAGCCCCGGCGGGACAGCATCCTACGAGCAGTACTTC.

The V call is TRBV20-1, the J call TRBJ2-5; 7 positions agree with TRBD1. Per germline, CDR1 DFQATT and CDR2 SNEGSKA (reference sequence). J was trimmed by 7 bases and V by 6 bases; bases with no gene match: 5. There are 11 residues in the CDR3. The CDR3 DNA is TGCAGTGCGCGGACAGGTCGGACCCAGTACTTC. Translating gives CSARTGRTQYF.

The chain recombines TRBV11-2 with TRBJ2-2, with D unresolved. V was trimmed by 7 bases and J by 1 base, leaving 10 bases between them. The CDR3 runs to 14 residues. CDR1 SGHAT and CDR2 FQNNGV come from the germline V gene. The CDR3 here is CASTATGNTGELFF. The CDR3 DNA is TGTGCCAGCACCGCTACGGGGAACACCGGGGAGCTGTTTTTT.

This chain joins TRBV7-2 and TRBJ1-5; 8 nucleotides align to TRBD1. Trimming cost V 5 bases and J 4 bases; bases outside gene matches: 10. This CDR3 is built from 16 residues. Germline V gene lookup returns CDR1 SGHTA and CDR2 FQGNSA. CDR3 nucleotides: TGTGCCAGCAGCCCGACAGGGGCCCCCTCTAATCAGCCCCAGCATTTT. As protein: CASSPTGAPSNQPQHF.

The chain combines TRBV7-2 with TRBJ2-1; the match to TRBD1 covers 9 bases. CDR1 and CDR2 from the germline V gene are SGHTA and FQGNSA. With V trimmed by 1 base and J by 11 bases, 3 bases remained unmatched. CDR3 size: 13 residues. The CDR3 region is CASSLEDRGQQFF. For the CDR3, the DNA is TGTGCCAGCAGCTTAGAGGACAGGGGCCAGCAGTTCTTC.

This clone was detected a few times. This chain links TRBV5-4 with TRBJ1-1, with no clear D. The CDR3 loop spans 12 amino acids. Per the germline V gene, CDR1 is SGHNT and CDR2 is YYREEE (reference sequence). V was pared by 0 bases and J by 11 bases, with 11 bases between. CDR3 bases: TGTGCCAGCAGCTTGGAAAACGCTCGGGCTTTCTTT. It translates to CASSLENARAFF. The variable domain in full, with the rest retrieved from reference TRBV5-4 and TRBJ1-1, is ETGVTQSPTHLIKTRGQQVTLRCSSQSGHNTVSWYQQALGQGPQFIFQYYREEENGRGNFPPRFSGLQFPNYSSELNVNALELDDSALYLCASSLENARAFFGQGTRLTVV.

The chain combines TRBV5-1 with TRBJ2-3; TRBD2 matches at 9 bases. Germline V lookup: CDR1 SGHRS, CDR2 YFSETQ. After removal of 4 bases from V and 6 bases from J, the junction contained 9 bases not matched to a gene. The CDR3 extends over 15 amino acids. The CDR3: CASSLAGQIPDTQYF. The CDR3 DNA reads as TGCGCCAGCAGCCTAGCGGGACAAATACCCGATACGCAGTATTTT. Supplemented by reference TRBV5-1 and TRBJ2-3, the full variable domain reads KAGVTQTPRYLIKTRGQQVTLSCSPISGHRSVSWYQQTPGQGLQFLFEYFSETQRNKGNFPGRFSGRQFSNSRSEMNVSTLELGDSALYLCASSLAGQIPDTQYFGPGTRLTVL.